This T cell receptor beta chain originates from a study of CD8 T cells in ankylosing spondylitis. The study, taken as a whole, reports: Reports of some motif variants in reactive arthritis synovial fluid and blood predate this one. There was a TCR beta motif, made of roughly eight highly homologous variants, that appeared characteristic of ankylosing spondylitis blood.

Note on this clonotype: Its antigen is as yet unknown.

This CDR3 is built from 16 residues. CDR1 is KGHSH, CDR2 LQKENI, per germline. Trimming stripped 0 bases from V and 4 bases from J, with 15 bases between. Quantitative 5'-RACE with molecular barcodes was used to make the TCR beta libraries. MiXCR, run by TCRdb on the 5' RACE reads, gives a single entry per CDR3 protein. Of some 800,000 distinct CDR3 sequences in the sample, approximately 12% were seen once. Sequences were obtained from blood, either unsorted or a sorted T cell fraction (not recorded which). The sequence came from a male donor with ankylosing spondylitis. This chain links TRBV18 with TRBJ1-1; D uncertain. The DNA of the CDR3 is TGTGCCAGCTCACCACCGGGGAGTCCCCGGAGCACTGAAGCTTTCTTT. As protein: CASSPPGSPRSTEAFF.